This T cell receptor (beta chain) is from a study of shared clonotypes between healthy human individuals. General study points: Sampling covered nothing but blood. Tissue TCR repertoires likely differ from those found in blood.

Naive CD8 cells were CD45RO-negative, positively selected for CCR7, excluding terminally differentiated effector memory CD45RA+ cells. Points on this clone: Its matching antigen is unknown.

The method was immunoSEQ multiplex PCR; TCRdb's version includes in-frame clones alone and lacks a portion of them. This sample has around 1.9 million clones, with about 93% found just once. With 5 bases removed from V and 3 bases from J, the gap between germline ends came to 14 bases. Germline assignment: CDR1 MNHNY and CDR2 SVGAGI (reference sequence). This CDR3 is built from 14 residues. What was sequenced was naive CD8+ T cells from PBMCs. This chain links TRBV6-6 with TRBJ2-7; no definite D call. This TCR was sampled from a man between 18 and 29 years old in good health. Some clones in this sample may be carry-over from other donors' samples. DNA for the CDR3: TGTGCCAGCAGTCTCATCCCGGACGGCTACGAGCAGTACTTC. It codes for CASSLIPDGYEQYF.